Listed below are T cell receptor beta chains from one sample, sequenced in a study of T cell responses to AZD1222 COVID-19 vaccine. Repertoires were generated with immunoSEQ multiplex PCR, while TCRdb's copy carries only in-frame clones and drops some. Seen here are about 99,000 clones, 70% to 90% observed once, and the top ten hold 2.5% to 3%. The source was peripheral blood, collected on day 0 of AZD1222 vaccination. Receptor source: an adult in good health. CDR3s include the opening cysteine and the closing phenylalanine or tryptophan. The D gene is left open where the match is weak. Clone sizes are given selectively: once, few, many, or a class where the clone is expanded.

TRBV9	-	TRBD1	TRBJ1-2	TGTGCCAGCAGCGTAGAGGACAGGGTCTATGGCTACACCTTC	CASSVEDRVYGYTF
TRBV7-2	-	TRBD1	TRBJ1-6	TGTGCCAGCAGCTTAGAATTCCGGGACAGGGCATCGGATTCACCCCTCCACTTT	CASSLEFRDRASDSPLHF
TRBV30	once	TRBD1	TRBJ2-5	TGTGCCTGGATAGAAGGGGGCAGGGAGACCCAGTACTTC	CAWIEGGRETQYF
TRBV27	-	-	TRBJ2-5	TGTGCCAGCAGTTTATGGCTACAAGGGATAGAGACCCAGTACTTC	CASSLWLQGIETQYF
TRBV7-2	-	-	TRBJ2-1	TGTGCCAGCAGCTTAGGGCCTCCGGGGCCTTACAATGAGCAGTTCTTC	CASSLGPPGPYNEQFF
TRBV4-3	few	TRBD2	TRBJ2-7	TGCGCCAGCAGCCAAGCCCTAACCGGGAGGGGGTACGAGCAGTACTTC	CASSQALTGRGYEQYF
TRBV6-5	once	-	TRBJ1-1	TGTGCCAGCAGTTACTCGGCAGGGAGGACTGAAGCTTTCTTT	CASSYSAGRTEAFF
TRBV11-2	once	TRBD2	TRBJ2-4	TGTGCCAGCAGCTCGACTAGCGGGGGGCAAGTGAGAGCCAAAAACATTCAGTACTTC	CASSSTSGGQVRAKNIQYF
TRBV7-9	-	-	TRBJ2-5	TGTGCCAGCAGCCCCCAGGGGGGGCCGCAAGAGACCCAGTACTTC	CASSPQGGPQETQYF
TRBV10-2	-	-	TRBJ1-5	TGCGCCAGCAGTGATACAGGGTTGGTCAATCAGCCCCAGCATTTT	CASSDTGLVNQPQHF
TRBV6-1	once	-	TRBJ1-3	TGTGCCAGCAGTGAGGGGCCTGGGGGTCCTTCTGGAAACACCATATATTTT	CASSEGPGGPSGNTIYF
TRBV12-3/TRBV12-4	-	-	TRBJ1-2	TGTGCCAGCAGTTCGAATTACTATGGCTACACCTTC	CASSSNYYGYTF
TRBV24-1	-	TRBD2	TRBJ2-3	TGTGCCACCAGTGATCCAGCGGGAGACACAGATACGCAGTATTTT	CATSDPAGDTDTQYF
TRBV5-6	-	-	TRBJ1-4	TGTGCCAGCAGCCCGTTAGGGGAGACTGAAGAAAAACTGTTTTTT	CASSPLGETEEKLFF
TRBV3-1/TRBV3-2	-	-	TRBJ1-2	TGTGCCAGCAGCCAAGACAGACAGGTCTATGGCTACACCTTC	CASSQDRQVYGYTF
TRBV5-6	once	-	TRBJ1-5	TGTGCCAGCAGCTTGGCTCCGGGAAATCAGCCCCAGCATTTT	CASSLAPGNQPQHF
TRBV13	-	-	TRBJ1-2	TGTGCCAGCAGCTTAGCCCCTAACTATGGCTACACCTTC	CASSLAPNYGYTF
TRBV11-2	-	TRBD1	TRBJ1-1	TGTGCCAGCAGCTTCGTCAGGGGGCGAGGTGAAGCTTTCTTT	CASSFVRGRGEAFF
TRBV11-2	-	TRBD2	TRBJ2-5	TGTGCCAGCAGCTTAGGTCAGGGGACTAGGGAGACCCAGTACTTC	CASSLGQGTRETQYF
TRBV7-9	-	TRBD1	TRBJ1-1	TGTGCCAGCAGCTTGACAGGGCCGACTGAAGCTTTCTTT	CASSLTGPTEAFF
TRBV18	-	-	TRBJ1-4	TGTGCCAGCTCCCTACCGGGTCTAAATGAAAAACTGTTTTTT	CASSLPGLNEKLFF
TRBV6-5	-	-	TRBJ1-1	TGTGCCAGCAGCTTCCGTCGACCTACGGGCACTGAAGCTTTCTTT	CASSFRRPTGTEAFF
TRBV4-1	-	-	TRBJ1-1	TGCGCCAGCAGCCAAGGCTGGCGGCAACAAGCTTTCTTT	CASSQGWRQQAFF
TRBV5-5	few	-	TRBJ1-5	TGTGCCAGCAGCGCTTACAGAGGTGGCAATCAGCCCCAGCATTTT	CASSAYRGGNQPQHF
TRBV4-3	few	TRBD1	TRBJ1-5	TGCGCCAGCAGCCAAGAGGACAGGGAGTATCAGCCCCAGCATTTT	CASSQEDREYQPQHF
TRBV7-2	-	-	TRBJ1-4	TGTGCCAGCAGCCCCTGGGACATGAGTGAAAAACTGTTTTTT	CASSPWDMSEKLFF
TRBV29-1	-	-	TRBJ1-6	TGCAGCGTCCCCCTGGGACTGCGGTATGCACCCCTCCACTTT	CSVPLGLRYAPLHF
TRBV5-1	few	TRBD1	TRBJ2-1	TGCGCCAGCAGCTTACAGGGGGGCTCCCCAAATGAGCAGTTCTTC	CASSLQGGSPNEQFF
TRBV19	-	-	TRBJ2-5	TGTGCCAGTAGTTTGGGACCGCAAGAGACCCAGTACTTC	CASSLGPQETQYF
TRBV11-3	-	-	TRBJ1-1	TGTGCCAGCAGCTTAGGCGGACGGCCGAACACTGAAGCTTTCTTT	CASSLGGRPNTEAFF
TRBV11-2	-	-	TRBJ2-5	TGTGCCAGCAGCTTCTTCGGGGAAGGAATAGAGACCCAGTACTTC	CASSFFGEGIETQYF
TRBV2	-	TRBD1	TRBJ1-2	TGTGCCAGCAGCACAGGGGGAAAATTCCGAGGCTACACCTTC	CASSTGGKFRGYTF
TRBV7-2	-	-	TRBJ2-7	TGTGCCAGCAGCTCTAACAGGGAGGGCTACGAGCAGTACTTC	CASSSNREGYEQYF
TRBV19	-	-	TRBJ1-5	TGTGCCAGTAGTACCTCTCCTAGTCAGCCCCAGCATTTT	CASSTSPSQPQHF
TRBV19	-	TRBD1	TRBJ2-7	TGTGCCAGTGCCTCCAATCACGCCGGGACAGGGGGGTACTCCTACGAGCAGTACTTC	CASASNHAGTGGYSYEQYF
TRBV4-3	-	-	TRBJ2-1	TGCGCCAGCAGCCAAGCTCGAGAAAATGAGCAGTTCTTC	CASSQARENEQFF
TRBV5-4	-	TRBD2	TRBJ2-1	TGTGCCAGCAGCGATGCGGGGGGTCAGTCCTACAATGAGCAGTTCTTC	CASSDAGGQSYNEQFF
TRBV7-9	-	-	TRBJ1-2	TGTGCCAGCAGCAGCTCCGGGACACACGCTAACTATGGCTACACCTTC	CASSSSGTHANYGYTF
TRBV29-1	once	-	TRBJ2-1	TGCAGCGTTGATGGCAGGGGGGAGAATGAGCAGTTCTTC	CSVDGRGENEQFF
TRBV10-3	-	-	TRBJ1-1	TGTGCCATCAGAGCCAGTGGGGGCCCGAACACTGAAGCTTTCTTT	CAIRASGGPNTEAFF
TRBV29-1	-	-	TRBJ1-1	TGCAGCGTTTTCCTGGGACTTTTGAACACTGAAGCTTTCTTT	CSVFLGLLNTEAFF
TRBV11-2	-	-	TRBJ1-2	TGTGCCAGCACCAATGAGCTTCAGGGGCTCTATGGCTACACCTTC	CASTNELQGLYGYTF
TRBV7-2	-	TRBD1	TRBJ1-5	TGTGCCAGCAGCCGGACAGGGGGCAACAATCAGCCCCAGCATTTT	CASSRTGGNNQPQHF